This is a list of T cell receptor beta chains from one sample in a study of T cells in localized non-small cell lung cancer. The table came from immunoSEQ multiplex PCR; TCRdb's copy has only in-frame clones and leaves some out. This sample carries about 82,000 clones, 80% of them seen once, and the ten largest clones take over 15%. Here the sequenced sample was PBMCs, taken before any cancer treatment. All receptors come from a man aged 35-75 years with stage II squamous cell lung carcinoma. The CDR3 runs from the conserved cysteine through the conserved F or W. The order of the fields is V gene, D gene, clone size, J gene, CDR3 protein, CDR3 DNA. A D gene is named only where the DNA matches it firmly. Size is stated for part of the rows, as once, few or many counts, or as a class when the clone is expanded.

>TRBV30|TRBD1|few|TRBJ1-6
CAWATGTGSSPLHF
TGTGCCTGGGCGACCGGGACAGGGTCTTCACCCCTCCACTTT
>TRBV19|TRBD1|-|TRBJ1-5
CASSIDLRDRGEGGQHF
TGTGCCAGTAGTATAGATCTCCGGGACAGGGGAGAAGGGGGCCAGCATTTT
>TRBV18|TRBD1|-|TRBJ2-2
CASSLDRGRNTGELFF
TGTGCCAGCTCACTCGACAGGGGCCGTAACACCGGGGAGCTGTTTTTT
>TRBV30|-|-|TRBJ2-6
CAWTRGTLGSPGANVLTF
TGTGCCTGGACTAGGGGTACCTTAGGCAGCCCTGGGGCCAACGTCCTGACTTTC
>TRBV9|-|-|TRBJ2-1
CASSVDPRAGNNEQFF
TGTGCCAGCAGCGTAGATCCCCGGGCAGGGAACAATGAGCAGTTCTTC
>TRBV9|TRBD1|-|TRBJ1-2
CASSPRTGYGYTF
TGTGCCAGCAGCCCCCGGACAGGCTATGGCTACACCTTC
>TRBV9|-|-|TRBJ1-1
CASSANWGTEAFF
TGTGCCAGCAGCGCCAATTGGGGCACTGAAGCTTTCTTT
>TRBV5-1|-|-|TRBJ2-2
CASSLDSANTGELFF
TGCGCCAGCAGCTTGGACAGCGCGAACACCGGGGAGCTGTTTTTT
>TRBV6-5|-|-|TRBJ2-3
CASSNRPDTQYF
TGTGCCAGCAGCAATCGGCCAGATACGCAGTATTTT
>TRBV28|-|-|TRBJ1-2
CASRDSVRDGYTF
TGTGCCAGCAGGGACAGTGTCCGGGATGGCTACACCTTC
>TRBV30|TRBD1|-|TRBJ1-5
CAWSVGQGTQPQHF
TGTGCCTGGAGTGTGGGACAGGGGACACAGCCCCAGCATTTT
>TRBV4-1|TRBD1|-|TRBJ1-2
CASRDRGDYGYTF
TGCGCCAGCCGGGACAGGGGAGACTATGGCTACACCTTC
>TRBV28|TRBD2|-|TRBJ2-2
CASSQPGLAGESTGELFF
TGTGCCAGCAGTCAACCGGGACTAGCGGGAGAGTCCACCGGGGAGCTGTTTTTT
>TRBV5-6|-|-|TRBJ2-6
CASSFGGSGANVLTF
TGTGCCAGCAGCTTTGGCGGGTCTGGGGCCAACGTCCTGACTTTC
>TRBV5-4|-|-|TRBJ2-3
CASSPFGTDTQYF
TGTGCCAGCAGCCCTTTTGGCACAGATACGCAGTATTTT
>TRBV4-1|TRBD1|few|TRBJ2-7
CASSQDPGTGSYEQYF
TGCGCCAGCAGCCAAGATCCCGGGACAGGGTCCTACGAGCAGTACTTC
>TRBV9|-|-|TRBJ2-1
CASSSNGGPYNEQFF
TGTGCCAGCAGCTCGAACGGGGGACCCTACAATGAGCAGTTCTTC
>TRBV7-9|TRBD1|-|TRBJ1-2
CASSSDRANYGYTF
TGTGCCAGCAGCTCGGACAGGGCTAACTATGGCTACACCTTC
>TRBV19|-|-|TRBJ1-5
CASETDYQPQHF
TGTGCCAGCGAGACAGACTATCAGCCCCAGCATTTT
>TRBV6-5|-|once|TRBJ2-5
CASNSRLPQETQYF
TGTGCCAGCAACTCGCGGCTGCCTCAAGAGACCCAGTACTTC
>TRBV7-2|TRBD2|few|TRBJ2-7
CASSLVSSGRYEQYF
TGTGCCAGCAGCTTAGTGTCTAGCGGGAGGTACGAGCAGTACTTC
>TRBV9|TRBD2|-|TRBJ2-2
CASSVGPSGSATGELFF
TGTGCCAGCAGCGTAGGCCCTAGCGGGAGTGCCACCGGGGAGCTGTTTTTT
>TRBV6-6|-|-|TRBJ1-1
CASSYGRSTEAFF
TGTGCCAGCAGTTACGGCAGGAGCACTGAAGCTTTCTTT
>TRBV2|-|-|TRBJ2-2
CASKEEEFNTGELFF
TGTGCCAGCAAGGAGGAGGAATTCAACACCGGGGAGCTGTTTTTT
>TRBV29-1|-|-|TRBJ1-2
CSVEDPAQVYGYTF
TGCAGCGTTGAAGATCCCGCGCAGGTCTATGGCTACACCTTC
>TRBV6-5|TRBD1|-|TRBJ2-2
CASSQGDPGELFF
TGTGCCAGCAGCCAGGGGGATCCCGGGGAGCTGTTTTTT
>TRBV6-6|TRBD2|-|TRBJ2-5
CASSYSTSGGWETQYF
TGTGCCAGCAGTTACTCAACTAGCGGGGGTTGGGAGACCCAGTACTTC
>TRBV29-1|TRBD2|-|TRBJ2-7
CSVLAGGPYEQYF
TGCAGCGTGCTAGCGGGGGGGCCCTACGAGCAGTACTTC
>TRBV2|-|many|TRBJ2-7
CASSVLDYEQYF
TGTGCCAGCAGTGTTCTGGACTACGAGCAGTACTTC
>TRBV5-5|-|once|TRBJ2-2
CASSSYGGANTGELFF
TGTGCCAGCAGCTCCTATGGCGGGGCGAACACCGGGGAGCTGTTTTTT
>TRBV7-9|-|-|TRBJ2-3
CASSSRGPDTQYF
TGTGCCAGCAGCTCCCGGGGCCCAGATACGCAGTATTTT